The clone carrying this T cell receptor beta chain was counted between two and nine times. Its matching antigen is unknown. There are 19 residues in the CDR3. V was pared by 2 bases and J by 0 bases, with 22 bases between. CDR1 is SGHDN and CDR2 is FVKESK in the germline V gene. The sample comes from a study of T cells in narcolepsy. TCRdb's table, derived via immunoSEQ multiplex PCR, lists solely in-frame clones and lacks some. The table lists about 25,000 clones, just under 85% of them singletons. General observations from the study: No autoreactive T cell clone sequences appeared in some memory CD4+ repertoires. Comparing one patient's CSF and blood CD4+ clonotypes highlighted HCRT- and TRIB2-specific autoreactive clonotypes.

The sample consisted of CD45RA- memory CD4+ T cells from PBMCs. This TCR came from a human donor with narcolepsy. The chain links TRBV14 to TRBJ2-5, with D uncertain. CDR3 residues: CASSQPRIGGEPYQETQYF. For the CDR3, the DNA is TGTGCCAGCAGCCAACCAAGGATAGGCGGAGAACCGTACCAAGAGACCCAGTACTTC.